The present T cell receptor beta chain was sequenced within a study of T-cell memory formation after mild COVID-19. TCRdb analysed the 5' RACE reads with MiXCR anew, one entry per CDR3 protein. The profile shows tens of thousands of distinct CDR3 sequences, 6% to 9.5% of them singletons. Trimming left V 0 bases short and J 3 bases short, with 2 bases between. Germline lookup yields CDR1 SGHRS and CDR2 YFSETQ. The CDR3 is 12 amino acids. This clonotype has at least ten counts. This chain joins TRBV5-1 and TRBJ2-3; no clear D gene. Sequenced input: PBMCs or a T cell subset sorted from them (not recorded which). The sequence came from a man in his late teens or twenties who had mild COVID-19 (a few samples of this study predate the infection). Cell type and time point are not known. CDR3 nucleotides: TGCGCCAGCAGCTTGGAAACAGATACGCAGTATTTT. Translation: CASSLETDTQYF.